This T cell receptor beta chain was sequenced for a study of cytomegalovirus exposure and HLA in healthy donors. The germline V and J ends were trimmed by 1 base and 1 base, with 14 bases remaining between them. The CDR3 contains 16 residues. Germline lookup yields CDR1 LGHNA and CDR2 YSLEER. The PCR employed 60 Vbeta primers together with 13 Jbeta primers. Only in-frame clones appear in the TCRdb table, and some are missing; sequencing was by immunoSEQ multiplex PCR. Seen here are 150,000 to 200,000 clones, about 80% observed once, and the top ten hold roughly 1.4%. The specimen was PBMCs. The chain couples TRBV4-3 to TRBJ2-7; tentatively, D is TRBD1 (6 bases). This clonotype was sampled from a man aged 18 to 29 in good health and CMV-seronegative. CDR3 in amino acids: CASSQAWTRGSYEQYF. The CDR3 DNA sequence: TGCGCCAGCAGCCAAGCCTGGACCAGGGGATCCTACGAGCAGTACTTC.